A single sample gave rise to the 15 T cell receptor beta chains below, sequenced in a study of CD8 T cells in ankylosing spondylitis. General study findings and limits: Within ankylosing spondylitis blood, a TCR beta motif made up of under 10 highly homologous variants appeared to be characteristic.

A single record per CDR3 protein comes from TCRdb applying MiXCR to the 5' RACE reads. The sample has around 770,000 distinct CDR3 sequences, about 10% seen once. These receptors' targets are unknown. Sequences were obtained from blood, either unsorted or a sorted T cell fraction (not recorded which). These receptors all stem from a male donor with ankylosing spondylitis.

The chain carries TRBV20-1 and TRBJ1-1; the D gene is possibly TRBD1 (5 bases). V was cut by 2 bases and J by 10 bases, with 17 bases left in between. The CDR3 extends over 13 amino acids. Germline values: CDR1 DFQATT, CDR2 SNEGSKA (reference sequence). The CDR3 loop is CSARTGREGRAFF. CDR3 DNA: TGCAGTGCTAGAACCGGCAGGGAGGGACGAGCTTTCTTT.

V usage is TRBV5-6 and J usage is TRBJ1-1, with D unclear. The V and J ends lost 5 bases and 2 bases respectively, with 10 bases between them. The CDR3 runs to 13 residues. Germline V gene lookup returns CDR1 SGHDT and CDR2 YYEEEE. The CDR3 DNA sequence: TGTGCCAGCAGTCCCATTGGAAACACTGAAGCTTTCTTT. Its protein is CASSPIGNTEAFF.

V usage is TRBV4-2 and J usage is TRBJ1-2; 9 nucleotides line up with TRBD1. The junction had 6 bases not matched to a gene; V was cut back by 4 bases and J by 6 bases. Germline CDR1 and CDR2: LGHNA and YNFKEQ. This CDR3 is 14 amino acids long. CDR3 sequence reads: CASSRAGTGNGYTF. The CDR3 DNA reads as TGTGCCAGCAGCCGGGCTGGGACAGGGAATGGCTACACCTTC.

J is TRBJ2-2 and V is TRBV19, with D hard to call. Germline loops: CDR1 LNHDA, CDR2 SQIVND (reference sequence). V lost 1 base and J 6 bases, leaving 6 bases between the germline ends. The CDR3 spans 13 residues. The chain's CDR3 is CASSIVGSGELFF. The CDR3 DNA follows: TGTGCCAGTAGTATAGTCGGGTCCGGGGAGCTGTTTTTT.

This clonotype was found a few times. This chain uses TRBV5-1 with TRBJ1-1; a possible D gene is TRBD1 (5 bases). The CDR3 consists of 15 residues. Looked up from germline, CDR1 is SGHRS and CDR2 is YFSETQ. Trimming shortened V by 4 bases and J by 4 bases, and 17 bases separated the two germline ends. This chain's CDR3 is CASSASPRGSTEAFF. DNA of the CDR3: TGCGCCAGCAGCGCGAGCCCAAGGGGAAGCACTGAAGCTTTCTTT.

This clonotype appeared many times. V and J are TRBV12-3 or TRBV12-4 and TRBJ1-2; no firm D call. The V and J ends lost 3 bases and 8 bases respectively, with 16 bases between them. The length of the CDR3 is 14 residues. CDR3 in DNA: TGTGCCAGCAGTTTCCGTCGATCTCCTGAGGGCTACACCTTC. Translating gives CASSFRRSPEGYTF.

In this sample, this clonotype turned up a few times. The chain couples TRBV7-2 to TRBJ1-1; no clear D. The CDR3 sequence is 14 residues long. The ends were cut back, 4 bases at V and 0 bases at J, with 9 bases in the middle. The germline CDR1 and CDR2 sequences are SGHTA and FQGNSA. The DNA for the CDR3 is TGTGCCAGCAGCTACCTACAAATGAACACTGAAGCTTTCTTT. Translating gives CASSYLQMNTEAFF.

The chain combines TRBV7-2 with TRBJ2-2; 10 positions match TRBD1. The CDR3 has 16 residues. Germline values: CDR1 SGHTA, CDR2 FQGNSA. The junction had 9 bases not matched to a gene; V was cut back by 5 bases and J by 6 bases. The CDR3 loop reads CASSLLGTGASGELFF. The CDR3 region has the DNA TGTGCCAGCAGCCTTTTAGGGACAGGGGCGTCCGGGGAGCTGTTTTTT.

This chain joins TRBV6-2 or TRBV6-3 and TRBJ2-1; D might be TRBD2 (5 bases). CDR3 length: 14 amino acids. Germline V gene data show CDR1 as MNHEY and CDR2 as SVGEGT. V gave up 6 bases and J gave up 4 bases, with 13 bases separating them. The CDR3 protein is CASRPRWEYNEQFF. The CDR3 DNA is TGTGCCAGCAGACCGCGGTGGGAGTACAATGAGCAGTTCTTC.

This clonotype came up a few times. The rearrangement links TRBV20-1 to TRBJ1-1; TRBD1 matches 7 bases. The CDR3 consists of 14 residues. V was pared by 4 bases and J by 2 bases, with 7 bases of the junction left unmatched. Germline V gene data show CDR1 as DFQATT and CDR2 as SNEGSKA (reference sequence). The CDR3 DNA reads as TGCAGTGCTAAGGACAGGATATCTAACACTGAAGCTTTCTTT. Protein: CSAKDRISNTEAFF.

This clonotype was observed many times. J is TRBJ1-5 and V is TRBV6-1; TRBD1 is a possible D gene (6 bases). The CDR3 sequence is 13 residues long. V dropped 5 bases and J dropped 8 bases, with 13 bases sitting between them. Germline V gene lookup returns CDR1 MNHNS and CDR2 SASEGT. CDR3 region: CASSRGSGEPQHF. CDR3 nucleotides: TGTGCCAGCAGTCGAGGCTCAGGGGAGCCCCAGCATTTT.

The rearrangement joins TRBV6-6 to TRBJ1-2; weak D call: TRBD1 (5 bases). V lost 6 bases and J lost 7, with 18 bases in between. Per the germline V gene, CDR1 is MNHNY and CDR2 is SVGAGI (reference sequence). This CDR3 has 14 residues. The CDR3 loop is CASRPTSEGSGYTF. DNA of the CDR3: TGTGCCAGCAGACCTACCTCTGAGGGGTCTGGCTACACCTTC.

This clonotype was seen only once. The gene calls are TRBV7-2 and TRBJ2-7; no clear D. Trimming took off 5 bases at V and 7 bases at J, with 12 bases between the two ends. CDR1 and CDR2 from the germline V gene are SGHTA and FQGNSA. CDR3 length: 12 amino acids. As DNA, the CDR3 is TGTGCCAGCAGCGGCCGGATAGGGGAGCAGTACTTC. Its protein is CASSGRIGEQYF. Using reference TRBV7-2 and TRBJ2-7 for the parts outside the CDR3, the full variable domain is GAGVSQSPSNKVTEKGKDVELRCDPISGHTALYWYRQSLGQGLEFLIYFQGNSAPDKSGLPSDRFSAERTGGSVSTLTIQRTQQEDSAVYLCASSGRIGEQYFGPGTRLTVT.

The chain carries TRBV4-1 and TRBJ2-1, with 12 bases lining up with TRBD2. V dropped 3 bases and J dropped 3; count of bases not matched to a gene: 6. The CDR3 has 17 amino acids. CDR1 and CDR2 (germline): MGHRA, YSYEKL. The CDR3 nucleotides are TGCGCCAGCAGCCACCTGACTAGCGGGAGAAACTACAATGAGCAGTTCTTC. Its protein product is CASSHLTSGRNYNEQFF.

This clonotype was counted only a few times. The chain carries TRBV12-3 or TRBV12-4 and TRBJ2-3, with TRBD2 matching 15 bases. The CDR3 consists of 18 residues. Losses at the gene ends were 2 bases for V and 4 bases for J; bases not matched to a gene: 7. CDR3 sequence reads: CASSLYGTSGGFPDTQYF. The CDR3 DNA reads TGTGCCAGCAGTTTATACGGGACTAGCGGGGGGTTCCCAGATACGCAGTATTTT.